The present T cell receptor (beta chain) was sequenced within a study of T-cell memory formation after mild COVID-19. General study points: Cross-reactive memory apparently joined, as some responding clones appeared in pre-infection memory.

Germline V gene lookup returns CDR1 LNHDA and CDR2 SQIVND (reference sequence). The V gene lost 5 bases and the J gene lost 5 bases, with 18 bases spanning the gap. This CDR3 is 15 amino acids long. Concerning this clonotype: Its antigen is undetermined.

TCRalpha and TCRbeta libraries used 5'RACE with constant-segment primers and UMIs. A single record per CDR3 protein comes from TCRdb applying MiXCR to the 5' RACE reads. The repertoire has around 200,000 distinct CDR3 sequences, roughly 27% of them found once; the top ten carry roughly 10%. The chain is built from TRBV19 and TRBJ2-5; perhaps D is TRBD1 or TRBD2 (6 bases each). The receptor was isolated from an adult woman who had mild COVID-19 (a few samples of this study predate the infection). Cell type and time point are not known. Sequenced sample: PBMCs or a T cell subset sorted from them (not recorded which). The CDR3 DNA reads TGTGCCAGTAGTGGGGTAGGAGGGGGGCAGGAGACCCAGTACTTC. It codes for CASSGVGGGQETQYF.